These T cell receptor beta chains were read from a single sample in a study of T-cell reconstitution after alpha-beta-depleted transplantation in children. TCRdb ran MiXCR on the PCR reads and lists one entry per CDR3 protein. The profile shows hundreds of thousands of distinct CDR3 sequences, 6% to 10% of them singletons. The sample was peripheral blood, taken 360 days after TCRalphabeta/CD19-depleted stem cell transplant. The receptors stem from a female patient between 2 and 15 years old who had a stem cell transplant for Fanconi anemia, so the T cells may come from the graft donor. Each CDR3 is given with its conserved first and last residue. Fields, in order: D gene, J gene, V gene, clone size, CDR3 protein, CDR3 DNA. A D gene is named only where the DNA matches it firmly. Clone size is shown for a subset of rows, as once, few, many or a class of expanded clone.

>NA|TRBJ2-1|TRBV5-5|NA
CASCLANGPMGSNEQFF
TGTGCCAGCTGCCTGGCCAACGGGCCAATGGGCTCCAATGAGCAGTTCTTC
>NA|TRBJ2-3|TRBV28|NA
CASQSPGAYTQYF
TGTGCCAGCCAATCCCCGGGGGCCTATACGCAGTATTTT
>NA|TRBJ2-7|TRBV18|NA
CASSQRKLSGGNTLREQYF
TGTGCCAGCTCACAGAGAAAGCTATCCGGGGGAAACACCCTGAGAGAGCAGTACTTC
>NA|TRBJ2-2|TRBV20-1|many
CSARAGLPNTGELFF
TGCAGTGCTAGAGCGGGACTTCCGAACACCGGGGAGCTGTTTTTT
>NA|TRBJ1-1|TRBV7-2|many
CASSPERSSAEAFF
TGTGCCAGCAGCCCAGAGCGTTCTAGCGCTGAAGCTTTCTTT
>NA|TRBJ1-5|TRBV6-5|few
CASSPMRGQPQHF
TGTGCCAGCAGTCCTATGCGTGGTCAGCCCCAGCATTTT
>TRBD1|TRBJ2-1|TRBV12-3/TRBV12-4|many
CASSRRQGFNEQFF
TGTGCCAGCAGCCGACGACAGGGATTTAATGAGCAGTTCTTC
>TRBD1|TRBJ1-2|TRBV5-5|few
CASSLVAQGAFGYTF
TGTGCCAGCAGCTTGGTTGCGCAGGGGGCGTTTGGCTACACCTTC
>NA|TRBJ2-1|TRBV20-1|many
CSASLDEQFF
TGCAGTGCTAGCCTCGATGAGCAGTTCTTC
>TRBD1|TRBJ2-7|TRBV5-6|many
CASSLLANRGLYEQYF
TGTGCCAGCAGCTTGTTGGCGAACAGGGGGCTCTACGAGCAGTACTTC
>TRBD2|TRBJ2-1|TRBV29-1|many
CSVEGLAGNEQFF
TGCAGCGTTGAAGGACTAGCGGGGAATGAGCAGTTCTTC
>TRBD1|TRBJ1-2|TRBV10-3|NA
CAITTQPGQTTF
TGTGCCATCACAACTCAACCGGGACAGACCACTTTC
>NA|TRBJ1-4|TRBV15|many
CATSAAPPGKLFF
TGTGCCACCAGCGCAGCTCCTCCTGGAAAACTGTTTTTT
>NA|TRBJ2-3|TRBV10-3|many
CAIRLAATDTQYF
TGTGCCATCAGACTAGCCGCCACAGATACGCAGTATTTT
>NA|TRBJ2-3|TRBV6-5|many
CASSSGDPEYF
TGTGCCAGTTCCTCGGGGGACCCGGAGTATTTT
>TRBD1|TRBJ2-3|TRBV9|NA
CASSVVGQGFTDTQYF
TGTGCCAGCAGCGTAGTGGGACAGGGGTTCACAGATACGCAGTATTTT
>TRBD2|TRBJ2-1|TRBV4-2|many
CASSQVGTSGVSRLNEQFF
TGTGCCAGCAGCCAAGTGGGGACTAGCGGGGTATCAAGGTTGAATGAGCAGTTCTTC
>TRBD1|TRBJ1-1|TRBV6-2/TRBV6-3|few
CASSSGRGLRGTEAFF
TGTGCCAGCAGCTCCGGCAGGGGGCTAAGGGGCACTGAAGCTTTCTTT
>TRBD2|TRBJ2-2|TRBV12-3/TRBV12-4|NA
CAFSFRGLAGGRTGELFF
TGTGCCTTCAGTTTTAGAGGACTAGCGGGAGGCCGAACCGGGGAGCTGTTTTTT
>NA|TRBJ1-2|TRBV6-5|NA
CASSYSRAYRGYTF
TGTGCCAGCAGTTACTCGCGGGCGTATCGGGGCTACACCTTC
>NA|TRBJ2-2|TRBV4-2|few
CASSQAAGETGELFF
TGTGCCAGCAGCCAAGCCGCAGGGGAAACCGGGGAGCTGTTTTTT
>NA|TRBJ2-3|TRBV24-1|NA
CATSDLMDTQYF
TGTGCCACCAGTGATCTGATGGATACGCAGTATTTT
>TRBD1|TRBJ2-7|TRBV29-1|few
CSVGARQGSEQYF
TGCAGCGTGGGGGCCCGACAGGGGAGCGAGCAGTACTTC
>TRBD1|TRBJ2-2|TRBV9|few
CASSVARQGGTGELFF
TGTGCCAGCAGCGTAGCCCGACAGGGGGGAACCGGGGAGCTGTTTTTT
>NA|TRBJ1-4|TRBV10-3|many
CAISESKGGLREKLFF
TGTGCCATCAGTGAGTCGAAGGGGGGACTTCGTGAAAAACTGTTTTTT
>TRBD1|TRBJ2-3|TRBV12-3/TRBV12-4|many
CASSSGQGKTDTQYF
TGTGCCAGCAGCAGCGGACAGGGGAAGACGGATACGCAGTATTTT
>TRBD1|TRBJ2-7|TRBV29-1|many
CSGQGTHYEQYF
TGCAGCGGACAGGGTACCCACTACGAGCAGTACTTC
>NA|TRBJ2-6|TRBV28|many
CASSMGGRRANVLTF
TGTGCCAGCAGCATGGGGGGGCGAAGGGCCAACGTCCTGACTTTC
>NA|TRBJ2-2|TRBV5-1|many
CASSMAGPAGELFF
TGCGCCAGCAGCATGGCAGGGCCCGCCGGGGAGCTGTTTTTT
>TRBD1|TRBJ2-2|TRBV7-9|NA
CASSRRTGDGELFF
TGTGCCAGCAGCCGCCGGACAGGGGACGGGGAGCTGTTTTTT
>NA|TRBJ1-1|TRBV5-1|many
CASSLVSGITEAFF
TGCGCCAGCAGCTTGGTTTCAGGGATCACTGAAGCTTTCTTT
>NA|TRBJ2-2|TRBV12-3/TRBV12-4|many
CASSPILTTGELFF
TGTGCCAGCAGTCCGATCCTTACGACCGGGGAGCTGTTTTTT